The 20 T cell receptor beta chains presented below share a single source sample, sequenced in a study of molecular identifiers for immune sequencing clone quantification. TCRdb itself ran the PCR reads through MiXCR, one entry per CDR3 protein. The sample carries about 54,000 distinct CDR3 sequences, around 27% recorded once. What was sequenced was naive CD8+ T cells from blood, with Jurkat cell RNA spiked in. The subset is: FACS-sorted CD8+CD4-CCR7+CD45RA+ naive T cells. These receptors were obtained from a human donor in good health. Some libraries in this study had Jurkat cell RNA spiked in.

This clonotype was counted ten times or more. The chain's CDR3 is CASSLYRGPNTGELFF. As DNA, the CDR3 is TGTGCCAGCAGCTTATATCGGGGACCGAACACCGGGGAGCTGTTTTTT. V usage is TRBV7-9 and J usage is TRBJ2-2, with D perhaps TRBD1 or TRBD2 (5 bases each). The germline V and J ends were trimmed by 2 bases and 0 bases, with 10 bases remaining between them. This CDR3 region has 16 residues. Germline CDR1 is SEHNR and CDR2 is FQNEAQ (reference sequence).

CDR3 protein: CASSLGGGGRIQPQHF. DNA of the CDR3: TGTGCCAGCAGCTTAGGTGGGGGCGGCCGTATTCAGCCCCAGCATTTT. The chain has TRBV7-9 and TRBJ1-5, with D tentatively TRBD1 (6 bases). V was pared by 1 base and J by 6 bases, with 16 bases between. The CDR3 runs to 16 residues. Germline loops: CDR1 SEHNR, CDR2 FQNEAQ (reference sequence).

This clonotype was counted many times. The rearrangement uses TRBV28 and TRBJ2-5, with TRBD1 matching over 9 bases. CDR3 length equals 16 residues. Germline V gene lookup returns CDR1 MDHEN and CDR2 SYDVKM. Germline trimming cut 7 bases from V and 5 bases from J; bases unmatched to any gene: 14. The CDR3: CASTALRDRARETQYF. CDR3 bases: TGTGCCAGCACCGCACTCCGGGACAGGGCCCGGGAGACCCAGTACTTC. Full variable domain (remainder filled in from reference TRBV28 and TRBJ2-5): DVKVTQSSRYLVKRTGEKVFLECVQDMDHENMFWYRQDPGLGLRLIYFSYDVKMKEKGDIPEGYSVSREKKERFSLILESASTNQTSMYLCASTALRDRARETQYFGPGTRLLVL.

Comments on this clonotype: One end of the junction varies from germline; a read error may be responsible. The V call is TRBV11-2, the J call TRBJ2-3; D call uncertain. The germline gives CDR1 SGHAT, CDR2 FQNNGV. This CDR3 contains 12 residues. Written as DNA, the CDR3 is TGTGCCGGCAGCTTCGGCACAGCTACGCAGTATTTT. Translating gives CAGSFGTATQYF.

A remark on this clonotype: This clone may be a read error of a much larger clone one base away. The rearrangement links TRBV7-9 to TRBJ2-7, with a weak D call TRBD2 (5 bases). The germline CDR1 and CDR2 sequences are SEHNR and FQNEAQ (reference sequence). The ends were cut back, 4 bases at V and 5 bases at J, with 24 bases in the middle. This CDR3 is built from 17 residues. CDR3 sequence: CASSSGILPPGSDEQYF. CDR3 nucleotide sequence: TGTGCCAGCAGCTCGGGCATACTTCCGCCGGGATCGGACGAGCAGTACTTC. Combining the CDR3 with reference TRBV7-9 and TRBJ2-7 gives the whole variable domain DTGVSQNPRHKITKRGQNVTFRCDPISEHNRLYWYRQTLGQGPEFLTYFQNEAQLEKSRLLSDRFSAERPKGSFSTLEIQRTEQGDSAMYLCASSSGILPPGSDEQYFGPGTRLTVT.

This clonotype was found once. A much bigger clone sits one base away, suggesting this may be a read error. This chain uses TRBV19 with TRBJ1-1, with D possibly TRBD1 on 6 matching bases. CDR1 is LNHDA and CDR2 is SQIVND in the germline V gene (reference sequence). V lost 3 bases and J lost 10, with 9 bases in between. This CDR3 region has 11 residues. The CDR3 nucleotides read TGTGCCAGTAGTATCGCGGGGGCAGCTTTCTTT. It translates to CASSIAGAAFF.

This sequence joins TRBV19 and TRBJ2-2; weak D call: TRBD2 (5 bases). Germline lookup yields CDR1 LNHDA and CDR2 SQIVND (reference sequence). The V end was cut by 3 bases, the J end by 2 bases, with 10 bases between. The CDR3 has 15 residues. CDR3 DNA sequence: TGTGCCAGTAGTATCACGGGGATAAACACCGGGGAGCTGTTTTTT. This translates into CASSITGINTGELFF.

This clonotype was picked up a small number of times. The chain carries TRBV27 and TRBJ2-3, with 7 bases matching TRBD1. CDR3 length equals 15 residues. V shed 5 bases, J shed 2 bases, and the junction held 7 bases outside the gene matches. Germline CDR1 and CDR2: MNHEY and SMNVEV (reference sequence). Here the CDR3 reads CASSRLGTATDTQYF. CDR3 bases: TGTGCCAGCAGTCGCCTCGGGACAGCCACAGATACGCAGTATTTT.

As concerns this clonotype: This may come from a read error, since a much larger clone is one base off. The chain uses TRBV9 and TRBJ1-2, with D uncertain. The CDR3 spans 12 residues. Germline V gene lookup returns CDR1 SGDLS and CDR2 YYNGEE. Trimming removed 5 bases at V and 2 bases at J, with 7 bases between. CDR3 nucleotides: TGTGCCAGCAGTATGATGAACTATGGCTACACCTTC. Translation gives CASSMMNYGYTF.

This clonotype was seen ten or more times. The chain recombines TRBV6-5 with TRBJ2-1; 7 bases fit TRBD2. The CDR3 is made up of 16 amino acids. The V segment lost 0 bases and the J segment 2 bases; nucleotides outside the gene matches: 4. Germline-derived CDR1 and CDR2 are MNHEY and SVGAGI. The chain's CDR3 is CASSYSSSGTYNEQFF. Here the CDR3 DNA reads TGTGCCAGCAGTTACTCGTCTAGCGGAACCTACAATGAGCAGTTCTTC.

This clonotype appeared many times. The V call is TRBV28, the J call TRBJ2-7; the D is unclear. Trimming took off 3 bases at V and 3 bases at J, with 6 bases between the two ends. The germline gives CDR1 MDHEN, CDR2 SYDVKM. The CDR3 sequence is 12 residues long. The CDR3 nucleotides read TGTGCCAGCAGTTTGCCGAACTACGAGCAGTACTTC. This gives the protein CASSLPNYEQYF.

V is TRBV7-9 and J is TRBJ1-1; unclear D gene. The germline V gene has CDR1 SEHNR and CDR2 FQNEAQ (reference sequence). CDR3 length: 13 amino acids. The V and J ends lost 5 bases and 12 bases respectively, with 19 bases between them. The CDR3 region is CASSRNNYTKTFF. In nucleotides, the CDR3 is TGTGCCAGCAGCCGGAACAACTACACTAAAACTTTCTTT. Full variable domain (outside the CDR3, taken from reference TRBV7-9 and TRBJ1-1): DTGVSQNPRHKITKRGQNVTFRCDPISEHNRLYWYRQTLGQGPEFLTYFQNEAQLEKSRLLSDRFSAERPKGSFSTLEIQRTEQGDSAMYLCASSRNNYTKTFFGQGTRLTVV.

As for this clonotype: A much larger clone sits a single nucleotide away, making a read error possible. The chain combines TRBV7-8 with TRBJ2-7, with D possibly matching TRBD1 (5 bases). V shed 4 bases and J shed 1 base, with 11 bases lying between them. Germline V gene lookup returns CDR1 SGHVS and CDR2 FQNEAQ. The CDR3 extends over 14 amino acids. The CDR3 protein is CASSYEDRSYEQYF. CDR3 bases: TGTGCCAGCAGCTACGAAGACAGATCCTACGAGCAGTACTTC.

This clonotype was counted many times. CDR3: CASSSYPGQGDTEAFF. CDR3 coding DNA: TGTGCCAGCAGCTCCTATCCGGGACAGGGTGATACTGAAGCTTTCTTT. This sequence joins TRBV5-5 and TRBJ1-1; 9 nucleotides line up with TRBD1. Trimming removed 3 bases from V and 5 bases from J; junction bases left unmatched: 11. The germline V gene encodes CDR1 SGHKS and CDR2 YYEKEE (reference sequence). The CDR3 covers 16 residues.

This clonotype was found many times. The V gene is TRBV7-2, the J gene TRBJ2-1; D perhaps matches TRBD1 (6 bases). Germline CDR1 SGHTA, CDR2 FQGNSA. This CDR3 is built from 16 residues. Trimming shortened V by 5 bases and J by 2 bases, and 16 bases separated the two germline ends. CDR3 sequence (DNA): TGTGCCAGCAGCCCAGGGGACCTTGGGCCCTACAATGAGCAGTTCTTC. Its translation: CASSPGDLGPYNEQFF.

At least ten counts were recorded for this clonotype. This chain links TRBV5-4 with TRBJ2-7; TRBD1 is a possible D gene (6 bases). Trimming took 0 bases from V and 3 from J, leaving 7 bases between them. This CDR3 spans 13 amino acids. Per germline, CDR1 SGHNT and CDR2 YYREEE (reference sequence). The CDR3 bases are TGTGCCAGCAGCTTGGCACAGGGCTACGAGCAGTACTTC. This codes for CASSLAQGYEQYF.

CDR3 sequence reads: CASSPGLRETQYF. CDR3 nucleotide sequence: TGTGCCAGCAGTCCCGGACTCCGAGAGACCCAGTACTTC. The J gene is TRBJ2-5, the V gene TRBV6-2 or TRBV6-3; D is perhaps TRBD2 (5 bases). V lost 5 bases and J lost 4, with 11 bases in between. The CDR3 length is 13 residues. The V gene's germline CDR1 is MNHEY and CDR2 SVGEGT.

This clonotype was recorded many times. The chain is built from TRBV5-1 and TRBJ2-3, with D uncertain. V dropped 0 bases and J dropped 4 bases, with 12 bases sitting between them. Germline V CDR1 and CDR2: SGHRS, YFSETQ. The CDR3 sequence is 15 residues long. The CDR3 DNA reads as TGCGCCAGCAGCTTGGACCCCGAAGGTCCAGATACGCAGTATTTT. It codes for CASSLDPEGPDTQYF. The whole variable domain, filled in from reference TRBV5-1 and TRBJ2-3, reads KAGVTQTPRYLIKTRGQQVTLSCSPISGHRSVSWYQQTPGQGLQFLFEYFSETQRNKGNFPGRFSGRQFSNSRSEMNVSTLELGDSALYLCASSLDPEGPDTQYFGPGTRLTVL.

Ten or more counts support this clonotype. This sequence joins TRBV15 and TRBJ2-1; 7 bases are a match to TRBD2. Germline V CDR1 and CDR2: LNHNV, YYDKDF (reference sequence). After removal of 6 bases from V and 2 bases from J, the junction contained 4 bases not matched to a gene. The CDR3 contains 14 residues. The CDR3 reads CATSSGGAYNEQFF. The CDR3 region has the DNA TGTGCCACCAGTTCGGGAGGCGCCTACAATGAGCAGTTCTTC. Using reference TRBV15 and TRBJ2-1 for the parts outside the CDR3, the full variable domain is DAMVIQNPRYQVTQFGKPVTLSCSQTLNHNVMYWYQQKSSQAPKLLFHYYDKDFNNEADTPDNFQSRRPNTSFCFLDIRSPGLGDTAMYLCATSSGGAYNEQFFGPGTRLTVL.

This clonotype was recorded many times. The V and J genes are TRBV20-1 and TRBJ2-1; possible D gene TRBD2, 6 bases. The length of the CDR3 is 11 residues. Trimming shortened V by 3 bases and J by 10 bases, and 10 bases separated the two germline ends. CDR1 and CDR2 from the germline V gene are DFQATT and SNEGSKA (reference sequence). CDR3 region: CSASLAEEQFF. The CDR3 region has the DNA TGCAGTGCTAGTTTAGCGGAGGAGCAGTTCTTC.